The entry below describes one TCR beta chain. Its target is unknown. V shed 4 bases, J shed 4 bases, and the junction held 9 bases outside the gene matches. Germline V CDR1 and CDR2: GTSNPN, SVGIG (reference sequence). The CDR3 extends over 14 amino acids. The PCR used 60 Vbeta and 13 Jbeta primers. Clones were sequenced by immunoSEQ multiplex PCR, and TCRdb holds only the in-frame ones, with some missing. The table includes several thousand clones, approximately 84% detected once. The sample is drawn from a study of cytomegalovirus exposure and HLA in healthy donors. General study results and limits: Many donors shared some public TCRs, even though most TCR sequences were rare. In a later analysis, HLA-associated TCR beta chains were more clonally expanded than equally common others. There were 150 to 200 TCR beta chains listed as cytomegalovirus-associated.

This receptor was taken from a woman aged 35 to 49 in good health and CMV-seropositive. The V and J genes are TRBV30 and TRBJ1-2, with 7 positions matching TRBD1. The sample consisted of PBMCs. Written as DNA, the CDR3 is TGTGCCTGGACAGCAGGGGGACCGGGCTATGGCTACACCTTC. Its translation: CAWTAGGPGYGYTF. Complete variable domain (other parts from reference TRBV30 and TRBJ1-2): SQTIHQWPATLVQPVGSPLSLECTVEGTSNPNLYWYRQAAGRGLQLLFYSVGIGQISSEVPQNLSASRPQDRQFILSSKKLLLSDSGFYLCAWTAGGPGYGYTFGSGTRLTVV.